The 8 T cell receptor beta chains below all came from one sample that was sequenced in a study of blood T cell repertoires in COVID-19. Produced via immunoSEQ multiplex PCR; TCRdb's table is partial and in-frame only. The sample shows about 68,000 clones, 85% to 90% of them seen only once. Sequencing input: peripheral blood. These receptors were taken from a man aged 50-59 years with acute or convalescent COVID-19.

The chain links TRBV11-2 to TRBJ2-1, with D maybe TRBD2 (6 bases). The length of the CDR3 is 15 residues. V was trimmed by 5 bases and J by 0 bases, leaving 11 bases between them. CDR1 SGHAT and CDR2 FQNNGV come from the germline V gene. The CDR3 sequence: CASSSGGSSYNEQFF. The DNA of the CDR3 is TGTGCCAGCAGCAGTGGAGGGTCCTCCTACAATGAGCAGTTCTTC.

V usage is TRBV5-6 and J usage is TRBJ2-7; D is possibly TRBD1 (6 bases). Germline lookup yields CDR1 SGHDT and CDR2 YYEEEE. With 3 bases removed from V and 1 base from J, the gap between germline ends came to 17 bases. This CDR3 region has 16 residues. CDR3 in amino acids: CASSSKYRDPSYEQYF. CDR3 nucleotides: TGTGCCAGCAGCTCTAAATACAGGGATCCTTCCTACGAGCAGTACTTC.

The J gene is TRBJ1-2, the V gene TRBV24-1; 10 nucleotides align to TRBD1. The V gene's germline CDR1 is KGHDR and CDR2 SFDVKD. V was pared by 5 bases and J by 7 bases, with 6 bases of the junction left unmatched. CDR3 length: 14 amino acids. Here the CDR3 reads CATSGGTGEGGYTF. The CDR3 DNA is TGTGCCACCAGTGGCGGGACAGGGGAGGGTGGCTACACCTTC.

This chain uses TRBV7-9 with TRBJ1-2, with a tentative D call TRBD1 (6 bases). The CDR3 is 13 amino acids. Trimming stripped 5 bases from V and 5 bases from J, with 12 bases between. Germline V lookup: CDR1 SEHNR, CDR2 FQNEAQ (reference sequence). CDR3 sequence: CASSPRTAYGYTF. The CDR3 DNA sequence: TGTGCCAGCAGCCCACGGACAGCGTATGGCTACACCTTC.

The chain carries TRBV5-6 and TRBJ2-1; TRBD1 is a possible D gene (7 bases). Germline lookup yields CDR1 SGHDT and CDR2 YYEEEE. The V end lost 5 bases, the J end lost 7 bases, and 13 bases lay between the germline ends. The CDR3 length is 13 residues. Here the CDR3 DNA reads TGTGCCAGCAGAGAGGGGGCGGGGAATGAGCAGTTCTTC. Protein product: CASREGAGNEQFF.

The rearrangement links TRBV7-2 to TRBJ1-6, with 7 nucleotides matching TRBD1. The V gene's germline CDR1 is SGHTA and CDR2 FQGNSA. V was pared by 6 bases and J by 4 bases, with 15 bases of the junction left unmatched. The CDR3 runs to 18 residues. The CDR3 nucleotides read TGTGCCAGCAGTCCCCAGGACAGGAGAGCTTTTTATAATTCACCCCTCCACTTT. Translating gives CASSPQDRRAFYNSPLHF.

This chain links TRBV4-3 with TRBJ2-3; D might be TRBD1 (6 bases). This CDR3 has 15 residues. Germline CDR1 and CDR2: LGHNA and YSLEER. Deletions cut 4 bases from V and 3 bases from J, with 14 bases between. The CDR3 DNA is TGCGCCAGCAGCCCCCACAGGGATCGGACAGATACGCAGTATTTT. Translation: CASSPHRDRTDTQYF.

As DNA, the CDR3 is TGTGCCAGCAGTCCCAGGGGGTACGACTACGAGCAGTACGTC. Translated, it gives CASSPRGYDYEQYV. The J gene is TRBJ2-7, the V gene TRBV27, with TRBD1 matching over 7 bases. This CDR3 has 14 residues. V was clipped by 5 bases and J by 3 bases; unmatched bases: 7. Germline V lookup: CDR1 MNHEY, CDR2 SMNVEV (reference sequence).